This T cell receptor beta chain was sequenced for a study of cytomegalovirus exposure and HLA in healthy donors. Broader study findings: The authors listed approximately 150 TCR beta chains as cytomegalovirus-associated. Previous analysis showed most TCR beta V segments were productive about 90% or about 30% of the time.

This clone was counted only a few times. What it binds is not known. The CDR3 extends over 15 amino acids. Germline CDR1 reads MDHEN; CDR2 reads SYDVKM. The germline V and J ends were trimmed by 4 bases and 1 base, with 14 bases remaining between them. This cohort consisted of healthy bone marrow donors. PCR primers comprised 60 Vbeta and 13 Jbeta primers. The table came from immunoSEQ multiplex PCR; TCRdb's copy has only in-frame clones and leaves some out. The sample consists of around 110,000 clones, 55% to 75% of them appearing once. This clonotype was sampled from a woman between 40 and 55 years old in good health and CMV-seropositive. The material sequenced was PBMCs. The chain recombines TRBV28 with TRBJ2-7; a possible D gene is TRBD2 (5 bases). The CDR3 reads CASSSTLGWSYEQYF. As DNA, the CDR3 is TGTGCCAGCAGTTCGACACTAGGTTGGTCCTACGAGCAGTACTTC.